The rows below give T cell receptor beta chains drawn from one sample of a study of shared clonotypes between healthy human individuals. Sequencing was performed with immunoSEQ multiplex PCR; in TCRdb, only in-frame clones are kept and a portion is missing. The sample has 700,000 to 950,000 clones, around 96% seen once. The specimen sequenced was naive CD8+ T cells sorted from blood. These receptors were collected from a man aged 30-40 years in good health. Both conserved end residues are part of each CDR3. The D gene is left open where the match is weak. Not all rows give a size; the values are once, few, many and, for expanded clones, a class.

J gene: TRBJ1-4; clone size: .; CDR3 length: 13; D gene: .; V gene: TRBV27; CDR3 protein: CASSWGTNEKLFF; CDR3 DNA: TGTGCCAGCAGTTGGGGGACTAATGAAAAACTGTTTTTT
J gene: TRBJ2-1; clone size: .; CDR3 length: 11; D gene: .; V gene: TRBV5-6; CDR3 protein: CASSSHNEQFF; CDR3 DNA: TGTGCCAGCAGCTCCCACAATGAGCAGTTCTTC
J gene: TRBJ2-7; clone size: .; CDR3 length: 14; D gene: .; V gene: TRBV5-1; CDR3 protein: CASSLVSGSYEQYF; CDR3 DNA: TGCGCCAGCAGCTTGGTTTCGGGCTCCTACGAGCAGTACTTC
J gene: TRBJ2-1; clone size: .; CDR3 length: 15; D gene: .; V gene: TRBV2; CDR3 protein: CASSEVVRPPNEQFF; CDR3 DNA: TGTGCCAGCAGTGAAGTAGTACGACCCCCCAATGAGCAGTTCTTC
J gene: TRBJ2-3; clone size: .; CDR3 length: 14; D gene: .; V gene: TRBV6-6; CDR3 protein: CASSTTTIPDTQYF; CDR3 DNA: TGTGCCAGCAGTACTACGACTATTCCAGATACGCAGTATTTT
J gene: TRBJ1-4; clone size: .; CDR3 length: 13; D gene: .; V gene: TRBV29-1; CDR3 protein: CSVDPRYNEKLFF; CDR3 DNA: TGCAGCGTTGACCCCAGGTACAATGAAAAACTGTTTTTT
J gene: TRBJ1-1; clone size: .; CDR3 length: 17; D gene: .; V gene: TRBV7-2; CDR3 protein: CASSHTKRTVLFTEAFF; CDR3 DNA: TGTGCCAGCAGCCACACAAAACGGACAGTACTTTTTACTGAAGCTTTCTTT
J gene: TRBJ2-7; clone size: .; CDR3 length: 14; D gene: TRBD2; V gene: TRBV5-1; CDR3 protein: CASSFGLANYEQYF; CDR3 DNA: TGCGCCAGCAGCTTCGGACTAGCGAACTACGAGCAGTACTTC
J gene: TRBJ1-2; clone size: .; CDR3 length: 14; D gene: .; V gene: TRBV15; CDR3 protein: CATSGSGSFYGYTF; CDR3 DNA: TGTGCCACCAGCGGCTCAGGGAGTTTCTATGGCTACACCTTC
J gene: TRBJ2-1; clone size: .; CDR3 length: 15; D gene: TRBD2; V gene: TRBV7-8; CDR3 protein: CASSTGTSGSNEQFF; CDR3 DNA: TGTGCCAGCAGCACCGGGACTAGCGGGAGCAATGAGCAGTTCTTC
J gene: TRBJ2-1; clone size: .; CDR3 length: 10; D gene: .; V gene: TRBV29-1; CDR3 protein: CSVADLGQFF; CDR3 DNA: TGCAGCGTCGCAGACTTGGGGCAGTTCTTC
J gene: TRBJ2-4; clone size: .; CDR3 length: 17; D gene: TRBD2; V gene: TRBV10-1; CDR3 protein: CAGTSGLSGAAKNIQYF; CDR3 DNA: TGCGCCGGAACTAGCGGTCTTAGTGGGGCGGCCAAAAACATTCAGTACTTC
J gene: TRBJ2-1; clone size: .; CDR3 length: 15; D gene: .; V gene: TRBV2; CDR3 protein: CASSLRPGAYNEQFF; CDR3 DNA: TGTGCCAGCAGCCTCCGACCGGGAGCTTACAATGAGCAGTTCTTC
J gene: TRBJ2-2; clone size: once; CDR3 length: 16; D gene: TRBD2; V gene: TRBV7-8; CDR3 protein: CASSSLAGVGTGELFF; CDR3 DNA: TGTGCCAGCAGCTCTCTAGCGGGAGTCGGCACCGGGGAGCTGTTTTTT
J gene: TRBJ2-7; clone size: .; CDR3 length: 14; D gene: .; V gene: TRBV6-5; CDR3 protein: CASRPGGPPYEQYF; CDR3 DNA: TGTGCCAGCAGACCCGGGGGTCCCCCCTACGAGCAGTACTTC
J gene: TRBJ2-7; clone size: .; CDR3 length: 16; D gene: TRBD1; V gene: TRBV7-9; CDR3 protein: CASSHPTGTGHYEQYF; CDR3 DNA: TGTGCCAGCAGCCATCCAACAGGGACAGGACACTACGAGCAGTACTTC